This TCR beta chain is drawn from a study of CD8+ T cells in alopecia areata. Study results and limitations: Scalp clonality and expanded CD8+ clones among the top 100 fell significantly with tofacitinib.

Of note for this clone: The antigen remains unidentified.

Germline CDR1 is SGHVS and CDR2 is FQNEAQ. Trimming left V 2 bases short and J 10 bases short, with 9 bases between. The CDR3 runs to 12 residues. Treatment in this sample: oral pan-JAK inhibitor, 5-10 mg twice daily. Following extraction, RNA underwent reverse transcription to cDNA, which served as the sequencing template. The protocol was immunoSEQ multiplex PCR, while the TCRdb copy is restricted to in-frame clones and leaves out a portion. Among 180,000 or so clones listed, 50% to 65% were seen once. The V and J genes are TRBV7-8 and TRBJ2-1; D is ambiguous. The TCR comes from a human donor with alopecia areata. The source material was CD8+ T cells sorted from blood, sampled at week 24, from a patient treated with tofacitinib. The CDR3 DNA follows: TGTGCCAGCAGCTTACGGCGTTCGGAGCAGTTCTTC. This encodes CASSLRRSEQFF.